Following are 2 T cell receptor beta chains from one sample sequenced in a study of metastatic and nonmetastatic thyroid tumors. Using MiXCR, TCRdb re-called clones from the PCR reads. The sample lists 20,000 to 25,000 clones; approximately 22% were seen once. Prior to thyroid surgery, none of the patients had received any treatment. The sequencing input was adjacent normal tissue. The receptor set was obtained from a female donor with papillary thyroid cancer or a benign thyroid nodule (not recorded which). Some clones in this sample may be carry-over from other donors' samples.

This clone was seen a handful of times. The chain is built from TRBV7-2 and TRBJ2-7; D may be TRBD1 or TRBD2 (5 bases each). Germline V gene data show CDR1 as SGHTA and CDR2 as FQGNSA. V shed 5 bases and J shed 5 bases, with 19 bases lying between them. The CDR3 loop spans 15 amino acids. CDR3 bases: TGTGCCAGCAGCCCTCTCGGGACGGTCTCGAACGAGCAGTACTTC. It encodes CASSPLGTVSNEQYF.

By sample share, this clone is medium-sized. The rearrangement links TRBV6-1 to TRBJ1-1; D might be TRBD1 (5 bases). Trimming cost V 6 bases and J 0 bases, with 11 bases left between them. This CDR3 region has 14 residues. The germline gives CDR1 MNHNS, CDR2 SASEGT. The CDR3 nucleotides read TGTGCCAGCAGCCCGGGACGCATGAACACTGAAGCTTTCTTT. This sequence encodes CASSPGRMNTEAFF.